This T cell receptor beta chain was identified during a study of T cells in Graves' hyperthyroidism and ophthalmopathy. Study-wide background: Upon initial diagnosis and before any treatment, peripheral blood was collected.

Exclusions: uncontrolled infection, other autoimmune disease, pregnancy, lactation. This clonotype was seen ten or more times. Looked up from germline, CDR1 is SGHTA and CDR2 is FQGNSA. With V trimmed by 3 bases and J by 2 bases, 2 bases remained unmatched. CDR3 length: 14 amino acids. TCR beta CDR3 regions were amplified from RNA transcripts. A first-round RT-PCR of the TCR CDR3 used the HTBI primer set. In TCRdb, the multiplex PCR reads were re-called with MiXCR into one record per CDR3 protein. Here the sample spans approximately 590,000 distinct CDR3 sequences, about a sixth being singletons. Sequenced input: blood. The chain uses TRBV7-2 and TRBJ2-5; 8 bases match TRBD1. The receptor comes from a woman in her 30s with Graves' hyperthyroidism. This CDR3 is CASSFQGAQETQYF. In DNA, the CDR3 is TGTGCCAGCAGCTTTCAGGGGGCACAAGAGACCCAGTACTTC.